A selection of T cell receptor beta chains follows, all from one sample in a study of blood T cell repertoires in COVID-19. TCRdb's copy holds only in-frame clones and misses some; the assay was immunoSEQ multiplex PCR. The table lists about 260,000 clones, around nine tenths of them singletons. Specimen: peripheral blood. The receptors shown here come from a woman aged 25 to 39 with COVID-19, enrolled during active disease. The CDR3 runs from the conserved cysteine through the conserved F or W. Each record gives: clone size, D gene, J gene, V gene, CDR3 protein, CDR3 DNA. The D gene is left open where the match is weak. The size entry is marked missing in some rows and otherwise reads once, few, many or a size class.

-	-	TRBJ2-2	TRBV24-1	CATSDFLRNSNTGELFF	TGTGCCACCAGTGATTTCCTCAGGAACTCGAACACCGGGGAGCTGTTTTTT
-	-	TRBJ1-4	TRBV18	CASSQEGRNEKLFF	TGTGCCAGCTCACAGGAGGGCAGAAATGAAAAACTGTTTTTT
-	TRBD1	TRBJ1-5	TRBV19	CASSDRGRGNQPQHF	TGTGCCAGTAGTGACAGGGGGCGCGGGAATCAGCCCCAGCATTTT
-	-	TRBJ2-5	TRBV5-5	CASSPGQMNMETQYF	TGTGCCAGCAGTCCCGGACAGATGAATATGGAGACCCAGTACTTC
-	-	TRBJ1-6	TRBV11-2	CASSSTGQYNSPLHF	TGTGCCAGCAGCTCCACCGGACAGTATAATTCACCCCTCCACTTT
-	-	TRBJ2-7	TRBV7-9	CASSYPRVSTAYEQYF	TGTGCCAGCTCCTATCCCCGGGTCTCAACGGCCTACGAGCAGTACTTC
-	-	TRBJ1-4	TRBV2	CASSDNLGASNEKLFF	TGTGCCAGCAGTGACAATCTTGGGGCTTCAAATGAAAAACTGTTTTTT
-	TRBD2	TRBJ2-5	TRBV5-1	CASSTSGSVKTQYF	TGCGCCAGCAGCACTAGCGGGAGTGTGAAGACCCAGTACTTC
-	-	TRBJ1-1	TRBV6-6	CASSYEGKGNTEAFF	TGTGCCAGCAGTTACGAGGGAAAAGGAAACACTGAAGCTTTCTTT
-	TRBD1	TRBJ2-1	TRBV6-5	CASSYGQDYNEQFF	TGTGCCAGCAGTTACGGACAGGACTACAATGAGCAGTTCTTC
-	-	TRBJ2-6	TRBV4-3	CASSQATGFRANVLTF	TGCGCCAGCAGCCAAGCTACAGGGTTTCGGGCCAACGTCCTGACTTTC
-	-	TRBJ2-3	TRBV18	CASSQQGTASTDTQYF	TGTGCCAGCTCACAACAGGGGACTGCTAGCACAGATACGCAGTATTTT
-	TRBD1	TRBJ2-3	TRBV24-1	CATSDPGTGSADTQYF	TGTGCCACCAGTGACCCCGGGACAGGGTCGGCAGATACGCAGTATTTT
-	-	TRBJ2-7	TRBV18	CASSSGYEQYF	TGTGCCAGCTCATCCGGGTACGAGCAGTACTTC
-	-	TRBJ1-5	TRBV18	CASSPPRGNYQPQHF	TGTGCCAGCTCACCACCGCGGGGTAACTATCAGCCCCAGCATTTT
-	-	TRBJ1-2	TRBV3-1/TRBV3-2	CASSQGRYGYTF	TGTGCCAGCAGCCAAGGGAGGTATGGCTACACCTTC
-	TRBD2	TRBJ2-1	TRBV29-1	CSVELRLAGRRNEQFF	TGCAGCGTTGAACTACGACTAGCGGGACGGCGGAATGAGCAGTTCTTC
-	-	TRBJ1-1	TRBV10-3	CAINSAGRGNTEAFF	TGTGCCATCAATTCCGCAGGCAGGGGCAACACTGAAGCTTTCTTT
-	TRBD2	TRBJ2-2	TRBV11-2	CASSLDAGTSGRTGELFF	TGTGCCAGCAGCTTAGATGCGGGGACTAGCGGGAGAACCGGGGAGCTGTTTTTT
-	TRBD1	TRBJ2-4	TRBV2	CASSRQGYIQYF	TGTGCCAGCAGTAGACAGGGTTACATTCAGTACTTC
-	TRBD2	TRBJ2-5	TRBV30	CAWSADPTSGSGETQYF	TGTGCCTGGAGTGCGGACCCTACTAGCGGGAGTGGAGAGACCCAGTACTTC
-	TRBD2	TRBJ2-2	TRBV7-2	CASSATSGYGTGELFF	TGTGCCAGCAGCGCCACTAGCGGGTACGGCACCGGGGAGCTGTTTTTT
-	TRBD2	TRBJ2-1	TRBV10-3	CAISGRGLGSSYNEQFF	TGTGCCATCAGTGGTAGGGGACTAGGCAGCTCCTACAATGAGCAGTTCTTC
-	-	TRBJ2-5	TRBV5-6	CASSLLTGRETQYF	TGTGCCAGCAGCTTGTTGACAGGGAGGGAGACCCAGTACTTC
once	TRBD1	TRBJ2-2	TRBV11-2	CASSSPTGANTGELFF	TGTGCCAGCAGCTCCCCGACAGGGGCGAACACCGGGGAGCTGTTTTTT